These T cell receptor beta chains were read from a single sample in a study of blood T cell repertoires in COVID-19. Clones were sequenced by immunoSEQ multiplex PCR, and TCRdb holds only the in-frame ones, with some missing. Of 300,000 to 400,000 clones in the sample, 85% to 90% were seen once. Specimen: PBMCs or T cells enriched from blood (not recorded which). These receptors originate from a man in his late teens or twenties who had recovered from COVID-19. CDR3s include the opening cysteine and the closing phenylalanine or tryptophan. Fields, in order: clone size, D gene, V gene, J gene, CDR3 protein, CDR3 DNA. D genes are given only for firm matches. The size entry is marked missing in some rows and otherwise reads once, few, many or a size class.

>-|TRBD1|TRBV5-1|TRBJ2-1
CASTGQSSYNEQFF
TGCGCCAGCACGGGACAGAGCTCCTACAATGAGCAGTTCTTC
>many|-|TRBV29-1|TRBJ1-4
CSVEIGVPFGLFF
TGCAGCGTTGAAATTGGTGTGCCCTTCGGACTGTTTTTT
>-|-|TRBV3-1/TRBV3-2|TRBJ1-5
CASSQGSGIGQPQHF
TGTGCCAGCAGCCAAGGGTCGGGTATCGGACAGCCCCAGCATTTT
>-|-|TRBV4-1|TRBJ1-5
CASSQVIGVNQPQHF
TGCGCCAGCAGCCAAGTCATAGGGGTTAATCAGCCCCAGCATTTT
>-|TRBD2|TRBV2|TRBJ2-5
CASRGGAGGETQYF
TGTGCCAGCAGGGGGGGAGCGGGAGGAGAGACCCAGTACTTC
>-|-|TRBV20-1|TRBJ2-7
CSPADPYEQYF
TGCAGTCCGGCGGATCCCTACGAGCAGTACTTC
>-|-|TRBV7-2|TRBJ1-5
CASSSFVQNQPQHF
TGTGCCAGCAGTTCATTCGTTCAGAATCAGCCCCAGCATTTT
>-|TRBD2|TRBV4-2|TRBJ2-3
CASSQEIPSGGGGTDTQYF
TGTGCCAGCAGCCAAGAAATCCCTAGCGGGGGGGGTGGCACAGATACGCAGTATTTT
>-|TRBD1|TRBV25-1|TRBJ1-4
CASSDHRGTNEKLFF
TGTGCCAGCAGTGATCACAGGGGGACTAATGAAAAACTGTTTTTT
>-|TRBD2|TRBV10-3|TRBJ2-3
CAIAREGPTDTQYF
TGTGCCATCGCGCGGGAGGGCCCAACAGATACGCAGTATTTT
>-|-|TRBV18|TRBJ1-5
CASSATGFNNQPQHF
TGTGCCAGCTCGGCTACAGGGTTTAACAATCAGCCCCAGCATTTT
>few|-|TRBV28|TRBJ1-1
CASEGNTEAFF
TGTGCCAGCGAGGGGAACACTGAAGCTTTCTTT
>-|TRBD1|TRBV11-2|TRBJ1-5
CASSLDRQGAWGNQPQHF
TGTGCCAGCAGCTTAGATCGGCAGGGGGCGTGGGGCAATCAGCCCCAGCATTTT
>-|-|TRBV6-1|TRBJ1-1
CASSEEGRYEAFF
TGTGCCAGCAGTGAGGAGGGACGTTATGAAGCTTTCTTT
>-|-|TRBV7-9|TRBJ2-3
CASSLFSGWADTQYF
TGTGCCAGCAGCTTATTTTCAGGGTGGGCAGATACGCAGTATTTT
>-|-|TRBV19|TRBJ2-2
CATDPTNRPGELFF
TGTGCCACCGACCCCACTAACCGCCCCGGGGAGCTGTTTTTT
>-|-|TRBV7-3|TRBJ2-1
CASSLEGSKDEQFF
TGTGCCAGCAGCTTAGAAGGGAGTAAGGATGAGCAGTTCTTC
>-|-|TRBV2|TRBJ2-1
CASRDTYPVSEQFF
TGTGCCAGCAGGGACACTTACCCGGTGAGTGAGCAGTTCTTC
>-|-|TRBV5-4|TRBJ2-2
CASSLAGGELFF
TGTGCCAGCAGCTTGGCCGGCGGGGAGCTGTTTTTT
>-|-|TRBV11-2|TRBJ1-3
CASSWRGAESPGNTIYF
TGTGCCAGCAGCTGGCGGGGTGCAGAGTCTCCGGGAAACACCATATATTTT
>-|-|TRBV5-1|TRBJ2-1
CASSLRVNEQFF
TGCGCCAGCAGCTTGCGAGTGAATGAGCAGTTCTTC
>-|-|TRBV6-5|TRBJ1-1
CASSYARQLNTEAFF
TGTGCCAGCAGTTACGCGCGACAGTTGAACACTGAAGCTTTCTTT
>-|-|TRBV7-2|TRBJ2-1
CASSPQNGNEQFF
TGTGCCAGCAGCCCCCAGAATGGCAATGAGCAGTTCTTC
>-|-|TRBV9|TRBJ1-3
CASSVESYSGNTIYF
TGTGCCAGCAGCGTAGAGAGCTACTCTGGAAACACCATATATTTT
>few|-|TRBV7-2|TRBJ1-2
CASSLNLGGYGYTF
TGTGCCAGCAGCTTAAATCTCGGGGGTTATGGCTACACCTTC
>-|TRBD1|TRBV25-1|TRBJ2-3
CASSNTGGITDTQYF
TGTGCCAGCAGTAATACAGGGGGCATAACAGATACGCAGTATTTT
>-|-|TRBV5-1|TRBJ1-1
CASSFEGRTEAFF
TGCGCCAGCAGCTTCGAGGGGAGGACTGAAGCTTTCTTT
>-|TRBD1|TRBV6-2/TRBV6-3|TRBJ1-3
CASSYRGTGGPGNTIYF
TGTGCCAGCAGTTATCGCGGGACAGGGGGGCCTGGAAACACCATATATTTT
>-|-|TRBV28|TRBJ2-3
CASSLPSTGDTQYF
TGTGCCAGCAGTTTACCCTCGACGGGAGATACGCAGTATTTT
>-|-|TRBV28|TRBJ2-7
CASTTGLSYEQYF
TGTGCTAGTACAACAGGCCTCTCCTACGAGCAGTACTTC
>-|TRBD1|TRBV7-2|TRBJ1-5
CASSLIWTGPNQPQHF
TGTGCCAGCAGCTTAATCTGGACAGGGCCGAATCAGCCCCAGCATTTT
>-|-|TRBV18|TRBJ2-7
CASSPPPGTYEQYF
TGTGCCAGCTCACCACCCCCGGGTACCTACGAGCAGTACTTC
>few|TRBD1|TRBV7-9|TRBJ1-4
CASSATGGLREKLFF
TGTGCCAGCAGCGCAACAGGGGGCCTAAGGGAAAAACTGTTTTTT
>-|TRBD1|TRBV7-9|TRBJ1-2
CASSARDRDSSHGYTF
TGTGCCAGCAGCGCCCGGGACAGGGATTCGTCTCATGGCTACACCTTC
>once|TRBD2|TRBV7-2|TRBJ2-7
CASSPRGLAGADEQYF
TGTGCCAGCAGCCCTAGGGGATTAGCGGGAGCTGACGAGCAGTACTTC
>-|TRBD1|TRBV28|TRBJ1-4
CATGTENNEKLFF
TGTGCCACCGGGACAGAAAATAATGAAAAACTGTTTTTT
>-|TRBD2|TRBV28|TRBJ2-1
CASSFGTSGFSSYNEQFF
TGTGCCAGCAGTTTCGGGACTAGCGGGTTTAGCTCCTACAATGAGCAGTTCTTC
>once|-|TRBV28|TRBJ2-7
CASSLRVNEQYF
TGTGCCAGCAGTTTGAGAGTCAACGAGCAGTACTTC
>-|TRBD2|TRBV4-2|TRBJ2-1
CASSHETGLVNEQFF
TGTGCCAGCAGCCACGAAACGGGACTAGTAAATGAGCAGTTCTTC
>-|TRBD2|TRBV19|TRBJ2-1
CASSPRVGGSGFYNEQFF
TGTGCCAGTAGTCCCCGGGTGGGGGGGAGTGGGTTCTACAATGAGCAGTTCTTC
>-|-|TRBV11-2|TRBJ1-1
CASSSTGGHPGSEAFF
TGTGCCAGCAGCTCGACAGGAGGCCACCCGGGGTCTGAAGCTTTCTTT
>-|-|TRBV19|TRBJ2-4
CASTDSNIQYF
TGTGCCAGTACCGACTCAAACATTCAGTACTTC
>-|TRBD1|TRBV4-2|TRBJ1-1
CASSRGRGQNTEAFF
TGTGCCAGCAGCCGGGGCAGGGGGCAAAACACTGAAGCTTTCTTT
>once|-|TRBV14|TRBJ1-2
CASSQQGNYGYTF
TGTGCCAGCAGCCAACAGGGGAACTATGGCTACACCTTC
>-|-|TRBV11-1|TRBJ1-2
CASSSTGIYGYTF
TGTGCCAGCAGCTCCACAGGTATCTATGGCTACACCTTC
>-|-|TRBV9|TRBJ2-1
CASSVERRDKQFF
TGTGCCAGCAGCGTAGAGAGAAGGGACAAACAGTTCTTC
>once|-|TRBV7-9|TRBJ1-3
CASSQMFSGNTIYF
TGTGCCAGCAGCCAAATGTTCTCTGGAAACACCATATATTTT
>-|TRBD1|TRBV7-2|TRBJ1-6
CASSLVPNRGTYNSPLHF
TGTGCCAGCAGCTTAGTACCCAACAGGGGGACCTATAATTCACCCCTCCACTTT
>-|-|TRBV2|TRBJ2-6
CASSDYSSGASGANVLTF
TGTGCCAGCAGTGATTATAGTTCTGGAGCTTCTGGGGCCAACGTCCTGACTTTC
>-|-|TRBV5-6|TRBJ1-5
CASSNRVGDQPQHF
TGTGCCAGCAGCAACCGGGTAGGAGATCAGCCCCAGCATTTT
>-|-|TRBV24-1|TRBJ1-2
CATSQDSFYGYTF
TGTGCCACCAGCCAGGACAGTTTTTATGGCTACACCTTC
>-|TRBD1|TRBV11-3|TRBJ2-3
CASSLEQGAQGDTQYF
TGTGCCAGCAGCTTGGAACAGGGGGCGCAGGGAGATACGCAGTATTTT
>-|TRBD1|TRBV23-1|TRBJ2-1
CASGKTGGDYNEQFF
TGCGCCAGCGGGAAGACAGGGGGTGACTACAATGAGCAGTTCTTC
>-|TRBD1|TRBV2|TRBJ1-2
CASSQDRGYGYTF
TGTGCCAGCAGTCAGGACAGGGGATATGGCTACACCTTC